A selection of T cell receptor beta chains follows, all from one sample in a study of CD8 T cells in ankylosing spondylitis. TCRdb processed the 5' RACE reads anew with MiXCR; each CDR3 protein has one entry. The sample includes 150,000 to 200,000 distinct CDR3 sequences, about a sixth seen only once; the top ten take approximately 8%. Sequencing was performed on blood, either unsorted or a sorted T cell fraction (not recorded which). These receptors originate from a male donor with ankylosing spondylitis or in good health (not recorded which). Both conserved end residues are part of each CDR3. D genes are given only for firm matches. Only some rows state a clone size, as once, few, many or a class for expanded clones.

>-|TRBJ2-1|TRBD2|TRBV12-3/TRBV12-4
CASSSGLDPGNEQFF
TGTGCCAGCAGTTCTGGACTAGACCCAGGGAATGAGCAGTTCTTC
>few|TRBJ2-1|-|TRBV5-5
CASSGSLGVPASNEQFF
TGTGCCAGCAGCGGTTCACTTGGGGTTCCGGCATCCAATGAGCAGTTCTTC
>many|TRBJ2-3|-|TRBV19
CASTTSATTIAGYTQYF
TGTGCCAGTACCACTTCGGCGACAACCATAGCTGGGTATACGCAGTATTTT
>-|TRBJ1-2|-|TRBV12-3/TRBV12-4
CASSLAGLPYGYTF
TGTGCCAGCAGTTTAGCTGGGTTGCCCTATGGCTACACCTTC
>-|TRBJ1-4|-|TRBV5-1
CASRASEDGDWRFF
TGCGCCAGCAGGGCATCAGAGGATGGCGATTGGCGGTTTTTT
>many|TRBJ1-3|-|TRBV4-2
CASSLTEPGNTIYF
TGTGCCAGCAGCCTTACAGAACCGGGAAACACCATATATTTT
>few|TRBJ2-5|TRBD2|TRBV7-2
CATGLVKETQYF
TGTGCCACCGGACTAGTAAAAGAGACCCAGTACTTC
>few|TRBJ2-1|-|TRBV2
CASSGRVGSYNEQFF
TGTGCCAGCAGTGGCCGTGTAGGCTCCTACAATGAGCAGTTCTTC
>few|TRBJ2-3|-|TRBV4-2
CASSQDLELDTQYF
TGTGCCAGCAGCCAAGATTTGGAGCTAGATACGCAGTATTTT
>-|TRBJ2-5|TRBD1|TRBV28
CASSDPHRGQETQYF
TGTGCCAGCAGTGACCCTCACAGGGGACAAGAGACCCAGTACTTC
>few|TRBJ2-7|TRBD2|TRBV2
CAKGTSGSYEQYF
TGTGCCAAAGGGACTAGCGGGAGTTACGAGCAGTACTTC
>-|TRBJ2-3|-|TRBV30
CAWSRSAGSTDTQYF
TGTGCCTGGAGTAGGTCAGCAGGTAGCACAGATACGCAGTATTTT
>few|TRBJ2-1|-|TRBV24-1
CVTSDLKVGQGALKFF
-
>few|TRBJ2-3|-|TRBV6-5
CASSYRASTDTQYF
TGTGCCAGCAGTTACAGGGCTAGCACAGATACGCAGTATTTT
>few|TRBJ2-2|-|TRBV28
CASTPGGGITGELFF
TGTGCCAGCACCCCAGGCGGGGGCATCACCGGGGAGCTGTTTTTT
>-|TRBJ2-2|-|TRBV7-3
CASSPTTAGGELFF
TGTGCCAGCAGCCCTACTACGGCGGGCGGGGAGCTGTTTTTT
>few|TRBJ2-5|-|TRBV29-1
CSVEDGALPQETQYF
TGCAGCGTTGAAGATGGCGCTCTACCCCAAGAGACCCAGTACTTC
>few|TRBJ1-4|TRBD1|TRBV5-1
CASSSATGVGGEKLFF
TGCGCCAGCAGCTCGGCAACAGGGGTTGGAGGTGAAAAACTGTTTTTT
>many|TRBJ1-2|-|TRBV7-2
CASSLGSGIANYGYTF
TGTGCCAGCAGCTTAGGCTCTGGGATTGCTAACTATGGCTACACCTTC
>-|TRBJ1-2|TRBD1|TRBV20-1
CSAQKTGVYGYTF
TGCAGTGCCCAAAAGACAGGGGTCTATGGCTACACCTTC
>-|TRBJ1-1|-|TRBV29-1
CSVRPEARNTEAFF
TGCAGCGTCCGACCTGAGGCGCGTAACACTGAAGCTTTCTTT
>few|TRBJ2-3|TRBD1|TRBV10-3
CAISESNGASTGGTQYF
TGTGCCATCAGTGAGTCGAATGGGGCAAGCACAGGGGGTACGCAGTATTTT
>few|TRBJ2-1|TRBD2|TRBV4-2
CASSQPPGGGSYNEQFF
TGTGCCAGCAGCCAACCTCCCGGGGGGGGCTCCTACAATGAGCAGTTCTTC
>few|TRBJ1-5|TRBD1|TRBV28
CASSGAGGGNQPQHF
TGTGCCAGCAGCGGGGCAGGGGGAGGCAATCAGCCCCAGCATTTT